This TCR beta chain was sequenced in a study of shared clonotypes between healthy human individuals. The study, taken as a whole, reports: With few donors, the genetic and exposure-history diversity represented was limited.

Concerning this clone: Its target is not known.

Assay used: immunoSEQ multiplex PCR; TCRdb lists only in-frame clones, some missing. This table holds about 1.5 million clones, about 98% found once. This clonotype originated in a man aged 30-40 years in good health. The sequencing sample was made of naive CD4+ T cells sorted from blood. Specified subset: CD45RA+ positively selected.

The CDR3 loop reads CASSLVAGRAVDTQYF. The CDR3 region has the DNA TGTGCCAGCAGCTTAGTAGCCGGGAGGGCTGTAGATACGCAGTATTTT. V is TRBV7-8 and J is TRBJ2-3; 8 bases agree with TRBD2. This CDR3 has 16 amino acids. The J segment lost 5 bases and the V segment lost 1 base, leaving 8 bases of the junction unmatched. Germline assignment: CDR1 SGHVS and CDR2 FQNEAQ. Drawing the rest from reference TRBV7-8 and TRBJ2-3, the complete variable domain is GAGVSQSPRYKVAKRGQDVALRCDPISGHVSLFWYQQALGQGPEFLTYFQNEAQLDKSGLPSDRFFAERPEGSVSTLKIQRTQQEDSAVYLCASSLVAGRAVDTQYFGPGTRLTVL.